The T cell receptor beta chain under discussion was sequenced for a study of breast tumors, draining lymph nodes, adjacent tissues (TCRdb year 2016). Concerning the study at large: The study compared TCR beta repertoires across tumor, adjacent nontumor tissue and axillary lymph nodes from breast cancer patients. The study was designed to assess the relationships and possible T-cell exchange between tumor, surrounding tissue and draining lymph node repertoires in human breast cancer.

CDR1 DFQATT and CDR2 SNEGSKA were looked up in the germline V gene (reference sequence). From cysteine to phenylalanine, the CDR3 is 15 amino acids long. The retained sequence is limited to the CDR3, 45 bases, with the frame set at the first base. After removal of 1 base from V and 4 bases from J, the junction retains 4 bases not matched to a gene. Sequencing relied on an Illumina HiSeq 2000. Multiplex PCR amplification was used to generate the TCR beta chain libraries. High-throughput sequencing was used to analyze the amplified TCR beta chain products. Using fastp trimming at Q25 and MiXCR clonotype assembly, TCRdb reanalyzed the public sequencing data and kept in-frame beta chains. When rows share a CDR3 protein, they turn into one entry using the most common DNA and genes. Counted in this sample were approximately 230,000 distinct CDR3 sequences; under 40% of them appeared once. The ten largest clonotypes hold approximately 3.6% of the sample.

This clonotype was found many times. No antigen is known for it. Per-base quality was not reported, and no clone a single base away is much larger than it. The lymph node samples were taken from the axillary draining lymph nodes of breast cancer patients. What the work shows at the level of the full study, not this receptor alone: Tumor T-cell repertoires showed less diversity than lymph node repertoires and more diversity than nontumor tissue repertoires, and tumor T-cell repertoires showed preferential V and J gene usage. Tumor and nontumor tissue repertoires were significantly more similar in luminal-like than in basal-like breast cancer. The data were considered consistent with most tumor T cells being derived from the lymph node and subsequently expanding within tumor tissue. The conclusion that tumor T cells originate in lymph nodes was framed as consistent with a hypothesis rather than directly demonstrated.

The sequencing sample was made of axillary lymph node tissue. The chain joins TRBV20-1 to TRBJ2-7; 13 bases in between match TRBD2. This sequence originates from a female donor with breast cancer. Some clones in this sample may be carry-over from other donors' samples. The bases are TGCAGTGCTAGAGGGACTAGCGGGGGACCTTACGAGCAGTACTTC. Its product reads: CSARGTSGGPYEQYF.